Presented here are 23 T cell receptor beta chains from one specimen sequenced in a study of CD8+ T cells in alopecia areata. Extracted RNA was reverse transcribed, and the resulting cDNA served as sequencing template. Sequencing used immunoSEQ multiplex PCR; TCRdb keeps in-frame clones, though not all of them. Here the sample spans about 120,000 clones, 35% to 40% being singletons. The sequencing sample was made of CD4+ T cells sorted from blood. Receptors originate from a human donor with alopecia areata.

This clone was picked up a small number of times. Here the CDR3 reads CASSSGTPQGANVLTF. The CDR3 coding sequence is TGTGCCAGCAGTTCCGGGACCCCCCAAGGGGCCAACGTCCTGACTTTC. The V and J genes are TRBV28 and TRBJ2-6; D may match TRBD1 or TRBD2 (5 bases each). V gave up 4 bases and J gave up 4 bases, with 14 bases separating them. Germline V gene lookup returns CDR1 MDHEN and CDR2 SYDVKM. This CDR3 has 16 residues.

This chain connects TRBV5-1 to TRBJ1-1; a weak D match, TRBD1 (5 bases). CDR3 length: 15 amino acids. Germline V gene data show CDR1 as SGHRS and CDR2 as YFSETQ. Trimming left V 0 bases short and J 4 bases short, with 13 bases between. The CDR3 loop reads CASSLVVGATTEAFF. CDR3 coding DNA: TGCGCCAGCAGCTTGGTAGTAGGGGCGACCACTGAAGCTTTCTTT.

This chain connects TRBV15 to TRBJ2-7; D not certain. The germline V gene has CDR1 LNHNV and CDR2 YYDKDF (reference sequence). This CDR3 contains 15 residues. The V and J ends lost 0 bases and 4 bases respectively, with 13 bases between them. The CDR3 loop reads CATSRDWTKSYEQYF. DNA for the CDR3: TGTGCCACCAGCAGAGATTGGACGAAGAGTTACGAGCAGTACTTC.

V is TRBV27 and J is TRBJ2-7; D might be TRBD2 (6 bases). Per the germline V gene, CDR1 is MNHEY and CDR2 is SMNVEV (reference sequence). The CDR3 spans 12 residues. With 4 bases removed from V and 6 bases from J, the gap between germline ends came to 10 bases. The CDR3 coding sequence is TGTGCCAGCAGTTACCCGCGGGGCGAGCAGTACTTC. This gives the protein CASSYPRGEQYF.

This clone was picked up a small number of times. V is TRBV28 and J is TRBJ2-5, with D perhaps matching TRBD1 or TRBD2 (6 bases each). Germline V lookup: CDR1 MDHEN, CDR2 SYDVKM. V lost 5 bases to trimming and J lost 2 bases, with 9 bases between them. The CDR3 consists of 13 residues. This CDR3 is CASSRGGQETQYF. CDR3 bases: TGTGCCAGCAGTCGAGGGGGGCAAGAGACCCAGTACTTC.

Written as DNA, the CDR3 is TGTGCCAGCAGCGGGGGCGGCCGGACCCCCGAAGCTTTCTTT. This codes for CASSGGGRTPEAFF. The V and J genes are TRBV7-2 and TRBJ1-1, with a tentative D call TRBD1 (6 bases). Deletions cut 5 bases from V and 8 bases from J, with 18 bases between. The CDR3 is 14 residues long. Germline-derived CDR1 and CDR2 are SGHTA and FQGNSA.

This sequence joins TRBV28 and TRBJ2-7; D perhaps matches TRBD1 (5 bases). This CDR3 contains 13 residues. Germline CDR1 reads MDHEN; CDR2 reads SYDVKM. V lost 7 bases, J lost 4 bases, and 14 bases lay in between. This chain's CDR3 is CASNGAPAYEQYF. For the CDR3, the DNA is TGTGCCAGCAATGGGGCGCCAGCATACGAGCAGTACTTC.

The chain carries TRBV7-9 and TRBJ2-6, with 7 bases that match TRBD1. The CDR3 length is 15 residues. V lost 4 bases to trimming and J lost 2 bases; unmatched junction nucleotides: 2. Germline assignment: CDR1 SEHNR and CDR2 FQNEAQ (reference sequence). In DNA, the CDR3 is TGTGCCAGCAGCTACAGGGGTACTGGGGCCAACGTCCTGACTTTC. Its translation is CASSYRGTGANVLTF.

The CDR3 loop is CASIIEGAPYEQYF. CDR3 nucleotides: TGTGCCAGCATAATTGAGGGGGCCCCCTACGAGCAGTACTTC. The chain combines TRBV27 with TRBJ2-7; 7 bases align to TRBD1. The CDR3 contains 14 residues. Per the germline V gene, CDR1 is MNHEY and CDR2 is SMNVEV (reference sequence). V lost 7 bases and J lost 2; bases outside the gene matches: 8.

The chain joins TRBV7-9 to TRBJ2-7, with unresolved D. The germline V gene has CDR1 SEHNR and CDR2 FQNEAQ (reference sequence). The CDR3 extends over 11 amino acids. The V end was cut by 8 bases, the J end by 4 bases, with 9 bases between. CDR3 residues: CASQEAYEQYF. The CDR3 DNA follows: TGTGCCAGCCAGGAAGCTTACGAGCAGTACTTC.

The CDR3: CSADRVETQYF. In DNA, the CDR3 is TGCAGTGCTGACAGGGTGGAGACCCAGTACTTC. The chain carries TRBV20-1 and TRBJ2-5; 7 bases agree with TRBD1. The CDR3 has 11 residues. The V segment lost 5 bases and the J segment 5 bases; nucleotides outside the gene matches: 2. Germline lookup yields CDR1 DFQATT and CDR2 SNEGSKA (reference sequence).

The V call is TRBV4-1, the J call TRBJ2-1; 8 nucleotides agree with TRBD2. The CDR3 has 15 residues. Germline CDR1 reads MGHRA; CDR2 reads YSYEKL. V was clipped by 4 bases and J by 4 bases; unmatched bases: 6. Written as DNA, the CDR3 is TGCGCCAGCAGCCGGACTAGCACAACTTACAATGAGCAGTTCTTC. This codes for CASSRTSTTYNEQFF.

This clone was counted only a few times. The chain carries TRBV9 and TRBJ2-3; 8 bases match TRBD2. CDR3 length: 15 amino acids. J lost 2 bases, V lost 2 bases, and 4 bases had no gene match. Germline assignment: CDR1 SGDLS and CDR2 YYNGEE. CDR3 nucleotide sequence: TGTGCCAGCAGCGTTAGCGGGACTTTCACAGATACGCAGTATTTT. This gives the protein CASSVSGTFTDTQYF.

The DNA for the CDR3 is TGTGCCAGCAGCCCGGGACTAGCGGAAGCAGATACGCAGTATTTT. Its protein product is CASSPGLAEADTQYF. This sequence joins TRBV7-3 and TRBJ2-3, with TRBD2 matching 11 bases. V lost 5 bases and J lost 4; bases outside the gene matches: 5. Germline CDR1 and CDR2: SGHTA and FQGTGA. This CDR3 has 15 residues. Using reference TRBV7-3 and TRBJ2-3 for the parts outside the CDR3, the full variable domain is GAGVSQTPSNKVTEKGKYVELRCDPISGHTALYWYRQSLGQGPEFLIYFQGTGAADDSGLPNDRFFAVRPEGSVSTLKIQRTERGDSAVYLCASSPGLAEADTQYFGPGTRLTVL.

This clone was detected only a few times. This sequence joins TRBV5-1 and TRBJ2-6; a possible D gene is TRBD1 (5 bases). Germline CDR1 reads SGHRS; CDR2 reads YFSETQ. V gave up 4 bases and J gave up 0 bases, with 11 bases separating them. The CDR3 consists of 16 residues. The CDR3 loop is CASSAGHTSGANVLTF. DNA for the CDR3: TGCGCCAGCAGCGCAGGACACACCTCTGGGGCCAACGTCCTGACTTTC.

CDR3 amino acids: CSAGAGAEGYTF. The CDR3 DNA is TGCAGCGCCGGGGCAGGGGCGGAGGGCTACACCTTC. This chain connects TRBV29-1 to TRBJ1-2, with TRBD1 as a possible D gene (6 bases). The CDR3 covers 12 residues. Per the germline V gene, CDR1 is SQVTM and CDR2 is ANQGSEA. V was shortened by 7 bases and J by 8 bases, with 17 bases between the two germline ends.

The chain couples TRBV29-1 to TRBJ2-1; TRBD1 might be the D (5 bases). V lost 0 bases to trimming and J lost 8 bases, with 8 bases between them. There are 12 residues in the CDR3. Germline loops: CDR1 SQVTM, CDR2 ANQGSEA. Written as DNA, the CDR3 is TGCAGCGTTGAAGAGGCAGGGTATGAGCAGTTCTTC. Its translation: CSVEEAGYEQFF.

The chain couples TRBV5-6 to TRBJ2-7, with D possibly called TRBD1 or TRBD2 (5 bases each). Trimming removed 4 bases from V and 0 bases from J, with 14 bases in between. This CDR3 has 15 residues. CDR1 and CDR2 (germline): SGHDT, YYEEEE. The CDR3 DNA is TGTGCCAGCAGCATCCGGGGCCCGAGCTCCTACGAGCAGTACTTC. Its protein is CASSIRGPSSYEQYF.

To note about this clone: Other DNA sequences in this specimen translate into the identical CDR3. The CDR3 nucleotides are TGTGCCAGCAGCTTAGCGGGGGGGCCCTACGAGCAGTACTTC. Its protein product is CASSLAGGPYEQYF. The V call is TRBV7-2, the J call TRBJ2-7, with D perhaps TRBD2 (7 bases). The CDR3 length is 14 residues. CDR1 SGHTA and CDR2 FQGNSA come from the germline V gene. Trimming removed 0 bases from V and 2 bases from J, with 8 bases in between.

The chain links TRBV5-1 to TRBJ1-1, with D unresolved. Deletions cut 3 bases from V and 2 bases from J, with 8 bases between. Germline assignment: CDR1 SGHRS and CDR2 YFSETQ. This CDR3 is 13 amino acids long. This chain's CDR3 is CASSWERNTEAFF. CDR3 coding DNA: TGCGCCAGCAGCTGGGAACGAAACACTGAAGCTTTCTTT.

This clone came up a few times. The gene calls are TRBV7-8 and TRBJ2-5, with a possible D match to TRBD2 (5 bases). The CDR3 spans 13 residues. Trimming stripped 3 bases from V and 5 bases from J, with 10 bases between. From germline, CDR1 is SGHVS and CDR2 FQNEAQ. CDR3 in amino acids: CASSFSGTETQYF. The CDR3 DNA follows: TGTGCCAGCAGCTTCTCGGGAACGGAGACCCAGTACTTC.

This clone was recorded a few times. V gene TRBV5-1 combines with J gene TRBJ2-3; TRBD1 is a possible D gene (6 bases). Germline loops: CDR1 SGHRS, CDR2 YFSETQ. Trimming took off 2 bases at V and 3 bases at J, with 16 bases between the two ends. CDR3 length equals 16 residues. The CDR3 bases are TGCGCCAGCAGCTTAACAGGGTTCTTAGATACAGATACGCAGTATTTT. Its translation: CASSLTGFLDTDTQYF.

This chain connects TRBV5-6 to TRBJ2-1, with D possibly matching TRBD2 (6 bases). Trimming removed 4 bases at V and 8 bases at J, with 10 bases between. Germline V gene data show CDR1 as SGHDT and CDR2 as YYEEEE. This CDR3 is built from 12 residues. CDR3 sequence (DNA): TGTGCCAGCAGCCGGCGGGGTCATGAGCAGTTCTTC. Its protein product is CASSRRGHEQFF.